Here is one TCR beta chain with its context. Only in-frame clones appear in the TCRdb table, and some are missing; sequencing was by immunoSEQ multiplex PCR. The sample shows about 70,000 clones, 94% of them seen only once. The entry originates in a study of control samples from healthy donors and cancer patients. Trimming pared 8 bases from V and 8 bases from J, leaving 15 bases between. There are 12 residues in the CDR3. Germline CDR1 is GTSNPN and CDR2 is SVGIG (reference sequence). Material for sequencing was blood. This sequence was found in a woman aged 25 to 39 in good health. J is TRBJ2-2 and V is TRBV30, with D unclear. CDR3 region: CARTTPPGELFF. The CDR3 DNA is TGTGCCCGAACGACCCCACCAGGGGAGCTGTTTTTT. The complete variable domain, with remaining parts taken from reference TRBV30 and TRBJ2-2, reads SQTIHQWPATLVQPVGSPLSLECTVEGTSNPNLYWYRQAAGRGLQLLFYSVGIGQISSEVPQNLSASRPQDRQFILSSKKLLLSDSGFYLCARTTPPGELFFGEGSRLTVL.